These T cell receptor beta chains were read from a single sample in a study of PD-1 blockade in classical Hodgkin lymphoma. Clones were sequenced by immunoSEQ multiplex PCR, and TCRdb holds only the in-frame ones, with some missing. The sample records approximately 15,000 clones, around 80% being singletons. This specimen was peripheral blood mononuclear cells (PBMCs), taken before the second cycle of nivolumab. The receptor source for this set is a human donor with classical Hodgkin lymphoma. The CDR3 runs from the conserved cysteine through the conserved F or W. Each record gives: V gene, J gene, CDR3 protein.

>TRBV25-1|TRBJ1-3
CASSEIGSGNTIYF
>TRBV6-6|TRBJ1-2
CASSYADRGRSGYTF
>TRBV9|TRBJ2-5
CASSEQGAIIETQYF
>TRBV5-4|TRBJ1-5
CASSLDRGPHQPQHF
>TRBV7-9|TRBJ2-7
CASSSDSGEQYF
>TRBV5-1|TRBJ2-3
CASSLGWDTTDTQYF
>TRBV28|TRBJ2-5
CASSSGRGPAGETQYF
>TRBV18|TRBJ2-3
CASSPVVAGGMSTDTQYF
>TRBV11-2|TRBJ1-6
CASSQGTAYASPLHF
>TRBV7-9|TRBJ1-1
CASSLEGGTEAFF
>TRBV4-2|TRBJ2-7
CASSQVAGQYF
>TRBV4-2|TRBJ2-1
CASSQARGTTGDNEQFF
>TRBV7-9|TRBJ1-6
CASSPRGGGSSPLHF
>TRBV9|TRBJ2-2
CASSVEGTLNTGELFF
>TRBV5-1|TRBJ2-5
CASSTSAQETQYF
>TRBV5-1|TRBJ1-3
CASSAGGTGNTIYF
>TRBV7-9|TRBJ2-3
CASSLGGVMNTDTQYF
>TRBV7-9|TRBJ1-4
CASSMYRDTTNEKLFF
>TRBV7-2|TRBJ2-5
CASSLGLYQETQYF
>TRBV9|TRBJ2-1
CASSTRTGVVWDEQFF
>TRBV4-2|TRBJ2-7
CASRGAAGEQYF
>TRBV7-6|TRBJ2-1
CASSLGETSGVLYNEQFF